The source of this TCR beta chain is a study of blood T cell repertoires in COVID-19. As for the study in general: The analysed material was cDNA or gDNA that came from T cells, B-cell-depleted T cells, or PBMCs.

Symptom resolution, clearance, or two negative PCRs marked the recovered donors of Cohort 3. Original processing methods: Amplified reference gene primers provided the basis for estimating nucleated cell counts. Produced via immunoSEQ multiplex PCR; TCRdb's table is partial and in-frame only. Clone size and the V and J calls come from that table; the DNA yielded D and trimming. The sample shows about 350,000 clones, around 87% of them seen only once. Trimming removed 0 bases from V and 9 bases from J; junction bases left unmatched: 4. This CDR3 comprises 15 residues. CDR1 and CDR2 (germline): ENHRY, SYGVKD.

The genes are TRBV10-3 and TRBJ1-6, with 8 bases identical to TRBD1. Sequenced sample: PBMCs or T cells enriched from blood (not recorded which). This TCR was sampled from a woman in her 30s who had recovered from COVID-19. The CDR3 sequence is CAISESTGGGSPLHF. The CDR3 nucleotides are TGTGCCATCAGTGAGTCAACAGGGGGAGGTTCACCCCTCCACTTT.